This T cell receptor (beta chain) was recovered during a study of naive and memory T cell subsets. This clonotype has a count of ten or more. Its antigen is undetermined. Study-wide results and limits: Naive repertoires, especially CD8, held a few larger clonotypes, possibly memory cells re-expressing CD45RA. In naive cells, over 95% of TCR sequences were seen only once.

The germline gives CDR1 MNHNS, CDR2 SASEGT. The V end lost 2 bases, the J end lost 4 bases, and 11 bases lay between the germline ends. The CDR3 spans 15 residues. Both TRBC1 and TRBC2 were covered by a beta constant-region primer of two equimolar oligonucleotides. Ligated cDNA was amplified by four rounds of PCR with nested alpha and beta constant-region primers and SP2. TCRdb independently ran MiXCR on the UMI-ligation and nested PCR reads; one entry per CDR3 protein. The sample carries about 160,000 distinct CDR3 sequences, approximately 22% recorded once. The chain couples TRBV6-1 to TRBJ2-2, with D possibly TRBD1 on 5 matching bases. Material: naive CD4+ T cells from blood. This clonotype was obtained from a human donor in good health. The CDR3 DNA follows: TGTGCCAGCAGTGAATCGGTAGGGGCCACCGGGGAGCTGTTTTTT. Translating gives CASSESVGATGELFF.